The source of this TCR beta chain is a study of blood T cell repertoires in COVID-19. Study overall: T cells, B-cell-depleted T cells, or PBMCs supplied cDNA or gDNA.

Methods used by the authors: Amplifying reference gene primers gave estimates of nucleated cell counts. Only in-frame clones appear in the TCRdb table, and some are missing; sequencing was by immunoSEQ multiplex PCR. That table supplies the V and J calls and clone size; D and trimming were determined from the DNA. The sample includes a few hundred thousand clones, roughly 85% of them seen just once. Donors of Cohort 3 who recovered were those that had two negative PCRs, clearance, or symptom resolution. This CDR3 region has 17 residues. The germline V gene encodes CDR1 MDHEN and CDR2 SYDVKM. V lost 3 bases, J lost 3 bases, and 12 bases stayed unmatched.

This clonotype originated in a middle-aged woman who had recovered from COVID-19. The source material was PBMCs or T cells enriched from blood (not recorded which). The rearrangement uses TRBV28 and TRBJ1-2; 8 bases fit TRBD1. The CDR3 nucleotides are TGTGCCAGCAGTTTTAGGAACTATGGACAGGGCGACTATGGCTACACCTTC. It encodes CASSFRNYGQGDYGYTF.